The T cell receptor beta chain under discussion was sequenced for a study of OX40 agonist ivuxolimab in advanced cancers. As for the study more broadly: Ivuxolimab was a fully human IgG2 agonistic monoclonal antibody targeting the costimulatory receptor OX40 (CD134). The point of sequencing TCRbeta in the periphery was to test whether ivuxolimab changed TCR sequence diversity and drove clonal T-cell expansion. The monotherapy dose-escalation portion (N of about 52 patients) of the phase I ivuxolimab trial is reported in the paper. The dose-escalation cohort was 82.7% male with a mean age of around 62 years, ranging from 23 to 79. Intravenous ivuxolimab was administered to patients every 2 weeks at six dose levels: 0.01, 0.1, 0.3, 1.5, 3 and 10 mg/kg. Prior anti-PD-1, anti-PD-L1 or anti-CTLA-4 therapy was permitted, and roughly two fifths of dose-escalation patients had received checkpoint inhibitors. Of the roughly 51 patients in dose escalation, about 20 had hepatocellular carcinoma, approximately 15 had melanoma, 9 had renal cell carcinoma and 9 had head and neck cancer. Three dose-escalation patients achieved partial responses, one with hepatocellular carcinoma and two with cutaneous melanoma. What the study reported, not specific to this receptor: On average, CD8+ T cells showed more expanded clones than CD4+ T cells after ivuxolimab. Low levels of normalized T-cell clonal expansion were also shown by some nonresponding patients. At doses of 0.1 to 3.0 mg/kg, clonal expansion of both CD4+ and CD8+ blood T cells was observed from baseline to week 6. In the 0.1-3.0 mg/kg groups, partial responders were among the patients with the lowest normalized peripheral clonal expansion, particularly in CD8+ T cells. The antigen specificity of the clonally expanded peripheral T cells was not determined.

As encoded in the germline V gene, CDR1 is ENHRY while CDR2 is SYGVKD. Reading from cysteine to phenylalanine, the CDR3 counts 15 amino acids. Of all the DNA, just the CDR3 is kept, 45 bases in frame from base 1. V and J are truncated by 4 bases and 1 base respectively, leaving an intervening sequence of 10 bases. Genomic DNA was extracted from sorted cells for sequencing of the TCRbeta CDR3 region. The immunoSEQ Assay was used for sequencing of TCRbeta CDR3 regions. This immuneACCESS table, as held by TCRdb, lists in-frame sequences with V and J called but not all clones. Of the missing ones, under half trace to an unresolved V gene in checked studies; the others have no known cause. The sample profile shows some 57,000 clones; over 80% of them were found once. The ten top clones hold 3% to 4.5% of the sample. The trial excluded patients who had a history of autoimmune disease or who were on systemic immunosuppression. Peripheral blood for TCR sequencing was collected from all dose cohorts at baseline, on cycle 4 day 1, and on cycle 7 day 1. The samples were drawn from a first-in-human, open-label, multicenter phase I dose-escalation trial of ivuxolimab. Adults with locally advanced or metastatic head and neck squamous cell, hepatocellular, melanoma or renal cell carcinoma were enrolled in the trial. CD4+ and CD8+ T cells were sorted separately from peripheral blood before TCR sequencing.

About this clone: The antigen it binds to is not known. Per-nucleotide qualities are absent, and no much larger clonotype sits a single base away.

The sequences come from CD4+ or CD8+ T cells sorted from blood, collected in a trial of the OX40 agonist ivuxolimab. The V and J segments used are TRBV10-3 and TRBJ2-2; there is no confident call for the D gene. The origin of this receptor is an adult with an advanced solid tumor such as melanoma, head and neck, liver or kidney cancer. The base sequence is TGTGCCATCAGTGCGAACAGACAGAACACCGGGGAGCTGTTTTTT. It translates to CAISANRQNTGELFF.